One sample yielded the 24 T cell receptor beta chains listed below, sequenced in a study of blood T cells in healthy people across ages. A second PCR of about 7 to 11 cycles used a sample-barcoded 5' primer and a J-beta primer mix. TCRdb re-called the 5' RACE reads with MiXCR, one entry per CDR3 protein. The sample lists hundreds of thousands of distinct CDR3 sequences; approximately 44% were seen once. Sequenced: blood. All receptors come from a man in his 60s in good health.

The table lists this clonotype with a few counts. The gene calls are TRBV20-1 and TRBJ2-7; no clear D gene. The CDR3 extends over 14 amino acids. Trimming cost V 3 bases and J 2 bases, with 14 bases left between them. Germline V gene lookup returns CDR1 DFQATT and CDR2 SNEGSKA (reference sequence). CDR3 nucleotide sequence: TGCAGTGCTAGTGGTCAGGTGGATGCCTACGAGCAGTACTTC. Its protein product is CSASGQVDAYEQYF.

This clonotype was found a few times. The rearrangement joins TRBV7-2 to TRBJ2-5, with D perhaps matching TRBD1 (6 bases). The CDR3 runs to 14 residues. V gave up 6 bases and J gave up 5 bases, with 16 bases separating them. Germline lookup yields CDR1 SGHTA and CDR2 FQGNSA. CDR3 nucleotide sequence: TGTGCCAGCAGGACACAGGGTTTCCAGGAGACCCAGTACTTC. It yields the protein CASRTQGFQETQYF.

This clonotype was seen many times. V gene TRBV12-3 or TRBV12-4 combines with J gene TRBJ2-7; D uncertain. This CDR3 has 13 amino acids. The germline V and J ends were trimmed by 3 bases and 4 bases, with 10 bases remaining between them. The CDR3 DNA follows: TGTGCCAGCAGTTTCGGGCACGATTACGAGCAGTACTTC. Translation: CASSFGHDYEQYF.

The chain is built from TRBV29-1 and TRBJ1-1; D gene unclear. Germline assignment: CDR1 SQVTM and CDR2 ANQGSEA. Trimming pared 5 bases from V and 11 bases from J, leaving 15 bases between. The CDR3 has 11 amino acids. CDR3 nucleotides: TGCAGCGTTAAGGCAGGACTAGGGGCTTTCTTT. This translates into CSVKAGLGAFF.

The chain joins TRBV7-8 to TRBJ2-4; D call uncertain. Trimming took off 1 base at V and 6 bases at J, with 13 bases between the two ends. Germline CDR1 reads SGHVS; CDR2 reads FQNEAQ. The CDR3 contains 15 residues. DNA for the CDR3: TGTGCCAGCAGCTTAGTCGCTACTCGGTCAAACATTCAGTACTTC. This codes for CASSLVATRSNIQYF.

This clonotype was found a few times. The gene calls are TRBV30 and TRBJ2-7; no firm D call. V was shortened by 1 base and J by 6 bases, with 13 bases between the two germline ends. There are 13 residues in the CDR3. Germline loops: CDR1 GTSNPN, CDR2 SVGIG (reference sequence). Here the CDR3 reads CAWSELSRLEQYF. CDR3 DNA sequence: TGTGCCTGGAGTGAACTCTCCCGCCTCGAGCAGTACTTC.

This sequence joins TRBV7-9 and TRBJ2-3, with D possibly being TRBD1 (5 bases). The CDR3 runs 17 residues. V lost 1 base to trimming and J lost 2 bases, with 16 bases between them. CDR1 and CDR2 (germline): SEHNR, FQNEAQ (reference sequence). The CDR3 nucleotides are TGTGCCAGCAGCTTAGAATGGGGAAGGGGAATCACAGATACGCAGTATTTT. It is translated as CASSLEWGRGITDTQYF.

In regard to this clonotype: One end of the junction varies from germline; a read error may be responsible. The chain links TRBV4-3 to TRBJ2-1; D is perhaps TRBD1 (5 bases). The germline CDR1 and CDR2 sequences are LGHNA and YSLEER. This CDR3 has 16 residues. CDR3 in DNA: TGCGCCAGCAGCCAAGAAAACAGGCTATCCTGCAATGAGCAGTTCTTC. This codes for CASSQENRLSCNEQFF.

This chain uses TRBV4-3 with TRBJ1-6; D gene ambiguous. This CDR3 contains 16 residues. V lost 1 base to trimming and J lost 8 bases, with 15 bases between them. Germline V gene lookup returns CDR1 LGHNA and CDR2 YSLEER. CDR3 loop: CASSQGRSRGHSPLHF. The DNA for the CDR3 is TGCGCCAGCAGCCAAGGACGGTCCCGTGGGCATTCACCCCTCCACTTT.

The gene calls are TRBV7-2 and TRBJ2-3, with D possibly matching TRBD2 (6 bases). CDR1 SGHTA and CDR2 FQGNSA come from the germline V gene. CDR3 length equals 15 residues. V was cut by 5 bases and J by 2 bases, with 14 bases left in between. DNA of the CDR3: TGTGCCAGCAGCCGCCGGGACTTCTCCACAGATACGCAGTATTTT. Its translation: CASSRRDFSTDTQYF.

This clonotype was seen only a few times. The chain carries TRBV9 and TRBJ2-2, with D unclear. Trimming removed 3 bases from V and 6 bases from J, with 18 bases in between. This CDR3 spans 16 amino acids. CDR1 is SGDLS, CDR2 YYNGEE, per germline. CDR3 sequence: CASSEDPPGRPGELFF. DNA for the CDR3: TGTGCCAGCAGCGAAGACCCCCCCGGTCGGCCCGGGGAGCTGTTTTTT.

This clonotype was observed a handful of times. The rearrangement links TRBV6-1 to TRBJ1-5, with unresolved D. The CDR3 extends over 12 amino acids. Germline CDR1 and CDR2: MNHNS and SASEGT. V was shortened by 8 bases and J by 7 bases, with 12 bases between the two germline ends. The CDR3 region is CASSQLGQPQHF. The CDR3 nucleotides read TGTGCCAGCTCTCAGTTGGGCCAGCCCCAGCATTTT.

This clonotype was picked up a small number of times. The chain has TRBV7-9 and TRBJ2-3; D remains unclear. Looked up from germline, CDR1 is SEHNR and CDR2 is FQNEAQ (reference sequence). This CDR3 spans 13 amino acids. The V gene lost 8 bases and the J gene lost 1 base, with 10 bases spanning the gap. The DNA of the CDR3 is TGTGCCAGCCTTATTGGGGGCACAGATACGCAGTATTTT. It specifies CASLIGGTDTQYF.

The chain links TRBV6-5 to TRBJ2-7, with 8 bases fitting TRBD1. With 4 bases clipped from V and 2 bases from J, the junction kept 7 bases outside the gene matches. CDR3 length: 15 residues. Germline assignment: CDR1 MNHEY and CDR2 SVGAGI. The CDR3 region is CASSLDRGSTYEQYF. CDR3 nucleotides: TGTGCCAGCAGTTTAGACAGGGGCTCAACCTACGAGCAGTACTTC.

This rearrangement joins TRBV7-2 to TRBJ2-1, with 9 bases lining up with TRBD2. CDR1 and CDR2 from the germline V gene are SGHTA and FQGNSA. Trimming at V came to 3 bases and at J to 1 base, leaving 7 bases not matched to a gene. The CDR3 is 17 amino acids. CDR3 sequence: CASSFSSSGASYNEQFF. The CDR3, as DNA: TGTGCCAGCAGCTTTAGCTCTAGCGGGGCGTCCTACAATGAGCAGTTCTTC.

Only a few counts were recorded for this clonotype. The V call is TRBV7-9, the J call TRBJ2-5; D is ambiguous. V lost 2 bases and J lost 1, with 11 bases in between. CDR3 size: 15 residues. In germline, CDR1 is SEHNR, CDR2 FQNEAQ (reference sequence). CDR3 in DNA: TGTGCCAGCAGCTTAACTTGGGGAAGCCAAGAGACCCAGTACTTC. Amino acid sequence: CASSLTWGSQETQYF.

This clonotype showed up just a few times. The chain is built from TRBV20-1 and TRBJ1-5; D possibly corresponds to TRBD1 (5 bases). This CDR3 has 13 amino acids. Germline V gene sequence: CDR1 DFQATT, CDR2 SNEGSKA (reference sequence). V was pared by 2 bases and J by 6 bases, with 11 bases between. The CDR3 sequence is CSARFRAGQPQHF. The CDR3 coding sequence is TGCAGTGCTAGATTCAGGGCAGGTCAGCCCCAGCATTTT.

The chain links TRBV12-3 or TRBV12-4 to TRBJ2-7; D remains ambiguous. V lost 7 bases and J 4 bases, leaving 17 bases between the germline ends. This CDR3 has 14 amino acids. Written as DNA, the CDR3 is TGTGCCAGCAACTCCGACGGTCCCGGATACGAGCAGTACTTC. Encoded protein: CASNSDGPGYEQYF.

This clonotype was seen a few times. V usage is TRBV6-5 and J usage is TRBJ2-1, with D perhaps TRBD1 or TRBD2 (5 bases each). Germline V gene data show CDR1 as MNHEY and CDR2 as SVGAGI. The V and J ends lost 0 bases and 2 bases respectively, with 17 bases between them. The CDR3 spans 18 residues. CDR3 amino acids: CASSYSGYGTPTYNEQFF. CDR3 nucleotides: TGTGCCAGCAGTTACTCGGGGTACGGGACCCCCACCTACAATGAGCAGTTCTTC.

This clonotype was found a few times. V and J are TRBV29-1 and TRBJ1-1, with D perhaps TRBD1 (6 bases). The germline V gene encodes CDR1 SQVTM and CDR2 ANQGSEA. This CDR3 has 13 residues. Deletions cut 7 bases from V and 0 bases from J, with 12 bases between. CDR3 nucleotides: TGCAGCGCAAGACAGGCAATGAACACTGAAGCTTTCTTT. Encoded protein: CSARQAMNTEAFF.

The J gene is TRBJ2-1, the V gene TRBV20-1, with 10 bases lining up with TRBD2. Per the germline V gene, CDR1 is DFQATT and CDR2 is SNEGSKA (reference sequence). After removal of 2 bases from V and 4 bases from J, the junction contained 17 bases not matched to a gene. This CDR3 is built from 19 residues. The CDR3 sequence: CSARPRQGLAGGIYNEQFF. DNA for the CDR3: TGCAGTGCTAGACCTAGACAGGGCTTAGCGGGGGGCATATACAATGAGCAGTTCTTC.

The chain recombines TRBV5-1 with TRBJ2-5; 12 bases align to TRBD2. CDR3 length equals 15 residues. The J segment lost 2 bases and the V segment lost 4 bases, leaving 3 bases of the junction unmatched. The germline V gene encodes CDR1 SGHRS and CDR2 YFSETQ. CDR3 nucleotide sequence: TGCGCCAGCAGCGACGGACTAGCGGGACAAGAGACCCAGTACTTC. This codes for CASSDGLAGQETQYF.

The chain joins TRBV5-1 to TRBJ1-2, with unresolved D. The V gene lost 3 bases and the J gene lost 8 bases, with 14 bases spanning the gap. Germline assignment: CDR1 SGHRS and CDR2 YFSETQ. CDR3 size: 13 residues. CDR3 in DNA: TGCGCCAGCAGCTCCGACGGGCCTCGGGGCTACACCTTC. Translated: CASSSDGPRGYTF.

As regards this clonotype: At one of its ends the junction is not consistent with the germline gene, which may arise from a read error. The chain combines TRBV30 with TRBJ1-6; D is perhaps TRBD1 (5 bases). The CDR3 covers 12 residues. Germline V CDR1 and CDR2: GTSNPN, SVGIG (reference sequence). The CDR3, as DNA: TGCGCCTGGCGGGGCGCCAATTCACCCCTCCACTTT. Translation: CAWRGANSPLHF. Full variable domain (remainder filled in from reference TRBV30 and TRBJ1-6): SQTIHQWPATLVQPVGSPLSLECTVEGTSNPNLYWYRQAAGRGLQLLFYSVGIGQISSEVPQNLSASRPQDRQFILSSKKLLLSDSGFYLCAWRGANSPLHFGNGTRLTVT.